The rows below give T cell receptor beta chains drawn from one sample of a study of identifying expanded T cells in peripheral blood. Libraries were prepared by immunoSEQ multiplex PCR; TCRdb keeps only in-frame clonotypes and omits some of them. The table has approximately 130,000 clones, around 84% seen once. Sequencing was performed on blood. The source of these receptors is a person aged 18-70 years in good health. CDR3s include the opening cysteine and the closing phenylalanine or tryptophan. The order of the fields is D gene, J gene, clone size, V gene, CDR3 DNA, CDR3 protein. A D gene is named only where the DNA matches it firmly. Clone size, where shown, is once, few, many, or a class for clones that have expanded.

>TRBD2|TRBJ2-1|-|TRBV5-1
TGCGCCAGTACGACTAGCGCCTACAATGAGCAGTTCTTC
CASTTSAYNEQFF
>-|TRBJ2-4|-|TRBV7-2
TGTGCCAGCAGCTTATCGGAGGGGATCGCCAAAAACATTCAGTACTTC
CASSLSEGIAKNIQYF
>TRBD1|TRBJ2-3|-|TRBV5-1
TGCGCCAGCAGCTCCTACCGGACAGGATCGGATACGCAGTATTTT
CASSSYRTGSDTQYF
>-|TRBJ2-1|-|TRBV7-9
TGTGCCAGCAGCTTCCGACGGGGGGCTGAAGTCTTC
CASSFRRGAEVF
>-|TRBJ2-1|-|TRBV18
TGTGCCAGCTCACCAGACATGGGAAATGAGCAGTTCTTC
CASSPDMGNEQFF
>-|TRBJ1-3|-|TRBV7-8
TGTGCCAGCAGCTTAGCGGGGGGGGGCGCGGGCACCATATATTTT
CASSLAGGGAGTIYF
>TRBD1|TRBJ1-3|-|TRBV10-3
TGTGCCATCAGTGAGCCAACCCCGGGACAGCTCCCGGGAAACACCATATATTTT
CAISEPTPGQLPGNTIYF
>TRBD1|TRBJ1-2|-|TRBV5-1
TGCGCCAGCAGCTTGGGACAGGGAATTGGTGGCTACACCTTC
CASSLGQGIGGYTF
>-|TRBJ1-4|-|TRBV29-1
TGCAGCGTCCGTAACCGTTTGGGGGATGAAAAACTGTTTTTT
CSVRNRLGDEKLFF
>-|TRBJ2-2|-|TRBV19
TGTGCCAGTAGGAGATCACAGGGGGGGGCCGGGGAGCTGTTTTTT
CASRRSQGGAGELFF
>-|TRBJ2-7|-|TRBV11-2
TGTGCCAGCAGCTCGAGCCGGGTCCCCTACGAGCAGTACTTC
CASSSSRVPYEQYF
>-|TRBJ1-2|-|TRBV28
-
CASSTSGEPNYGYTF
>TRBD1|TRBJ1-2|-|TRBV29-1
TGCAGCGTTGGGTCGAGCCGAGACAGGGATGTTTCTAGCTATGGCTACACCTTC
CSVGSSRDRDVSSYGYTF
>-|TRBJ1-1|-|TRBV7-2
TGTGCCAGCAGCCACTCGGAACACGGGGCGGCTTTCTTT
CASSHSEHGAAFF
>-|TRBJ1-5|few|TRBV18
TGTGCCAGCTCACCTCACCCCAAGCAGCCCCAGCATTTT
CASSPHPKQPQHF
>-|TRBJ2-5|-|TRBV6-6
TGTGCCAGCAGCAGACATGTCCAAGAGACCCAGTACTTC
CASSRHVQETQYF